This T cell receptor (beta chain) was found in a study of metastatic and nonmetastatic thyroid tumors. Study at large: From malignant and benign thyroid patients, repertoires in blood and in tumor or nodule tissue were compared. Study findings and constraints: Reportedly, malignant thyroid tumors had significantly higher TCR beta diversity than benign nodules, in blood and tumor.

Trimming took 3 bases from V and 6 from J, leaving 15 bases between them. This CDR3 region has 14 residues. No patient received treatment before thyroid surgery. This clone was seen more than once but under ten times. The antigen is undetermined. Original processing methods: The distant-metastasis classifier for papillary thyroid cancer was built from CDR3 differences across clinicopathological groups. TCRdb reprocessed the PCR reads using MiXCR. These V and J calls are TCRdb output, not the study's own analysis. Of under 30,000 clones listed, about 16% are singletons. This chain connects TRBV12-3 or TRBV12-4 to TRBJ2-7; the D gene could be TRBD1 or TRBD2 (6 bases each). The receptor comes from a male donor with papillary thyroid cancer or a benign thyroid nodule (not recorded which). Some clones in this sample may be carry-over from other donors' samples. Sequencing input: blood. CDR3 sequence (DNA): TGTGCCAGCAGTTTCGGGGGAGAGGGGGTCGAGCAGTACTTC. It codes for CASSFGGEGVEQYF.